Reported below is one TCR beta chain. This clonotype was seen many times. The target of this receptor is not known. No base qualities exist here, and no much larger clone lies one base off it. Systemically healthy Caucasian individuals from Russia, some 38 in total and aged about 6 to 100 years, were included as donors. Each donor gave 8 to 10 milliliters of peripheral blood, drawn into EDTA-treated Vacutainer tubes. Ficoll-Paque density-gradient centrifugation was used to isolate PBMCs, with at least 6.5 million per sample. Total RNA, at least 5.5 micrograms per sample, was extracted from PBMCs with Trizol reagent. For every donor, an aliquot of PBMCs went through flow cytometry to measure the percentages of naive CD45RAhigh/CD27high T cells. These data originate in a study of blood T cells in healthy people across ages (dated by TCRdb to between 2014 and 2017). A note on the overall study: In model experiments, template switching captured roughly one uniquely barcoded TCR beta cDNA molecule for every two T cells. To track age-related changes in TCR beta repertoire diversity, the study relied on deep sequencing normalized with unique cDNA molecular identifiers. Donors were grouped into four age groups: young (average about 15 years), middle-aged (about 40), aged (around 60) and long-lived (around 82). Donors of different ages were randomly distributed across sequencing lanes to avoid experimental bias. Two additional independent replicas of 1 million unique cDNA reads from the same blood draw were analyzed for two donors (one aged 18 to 29 and one aged 80 or older). Summary of the overall study and its limitations: Donor CMV infection status was unknown, potentially confounding age-related changes in expanded clonotypes. There was a strong correlation between observed TCR beta diversity and the percentage of naive T cells measured by flow cytometry. Observed TCR beta diversity per million T cells fell roughly linearly with age, and a significant reduction was already apparent by age roughly 40. Estimates of total diversity based on one million sequenced T cells were considered lower bounds and underestimates. Compared with the aged group, the long-lived group had more naive CD4+ T cells, fewer expanded clones and increased TCR diversity, suggesting age selection. Conclusive comparison of naive and antigen-experienced compartments was prevented by the profiling of bulk unsorted PBMCs.

Library preparation used 5' RACE. The sequencer listed for this sample is Illumina HiSeq 2500. The second PCR ran for about 6 to 11 cycles and used a J-beta primer mix along with a sample-barcoded 5' primer. A unique molecular identifier was introduced onto each TCR beta cDNA molecule by a template-switch 5' adaptor carrying 12 random nucleotides. Each sample yielded at least 2.5 million CDR3-containing paired-end reads. First-strand cDNA synthesis was performed from all RNA using the Mint cDNA synthesis kit, with priming by a TRBC-specific oligonucleotide. Following uracil-DNA glycosylase treatment, all cDNA underwent a first 18-cycle PCR with the universal primers M1SS and BC2_uni_R. The source study handled its data this way. For normalization, 1 million high-quality reads were randomly selected from each sample, with every read carrying a distinct molecular identifier. Instead of being binned into consensus sequences, reads with shared molecular identifiers were discarded. MiTCR, set to a Q25 quality threshold and the strictest error-elimination algorithm, was used for CDR3 identification, clonotype clustering and error correction. Lower-bound total TCR beta diversity was estimated with a nonparametric unseen species model using Euler transformation. TCRdb trimmed public reads at Q25 via fastp, called clones via MiXCR and kept in-frame beta chains. Rows matching on CDR3 protein sequence are summarized as one entry with the most common DNA and genes. TCRdb, not the original authors, processed these V and J calls. For this sample the table gives fewer than 1 million distinct CDR3 sequences, of which roughly 44% were detected only once. The top ten hold around 18% of the sample.

The junction shows trimming of 3 bases on V and 1 base on J, plus 5 bases between the germline ends. The CDR3 covers 14 residues, taking in both the cysteine and the phenylalanine. Only CDR3 DNA remains: 42 bases, in frame from the first base. The germline V gene provides CDR1 SGDLS and CDR2 YYNGEE. Recombination linked TRBV9 to TRBJ2-6; a confident D gene designation cannot be given. This clonotype was sampled from a man in his sixties in good health. The specimen was blood. The base sequence is TGTGCCAGCAGCGAGGGATCTGGGGCCAACGTCCTGACTTTC. It encodes CASSEGSGANVLTF.